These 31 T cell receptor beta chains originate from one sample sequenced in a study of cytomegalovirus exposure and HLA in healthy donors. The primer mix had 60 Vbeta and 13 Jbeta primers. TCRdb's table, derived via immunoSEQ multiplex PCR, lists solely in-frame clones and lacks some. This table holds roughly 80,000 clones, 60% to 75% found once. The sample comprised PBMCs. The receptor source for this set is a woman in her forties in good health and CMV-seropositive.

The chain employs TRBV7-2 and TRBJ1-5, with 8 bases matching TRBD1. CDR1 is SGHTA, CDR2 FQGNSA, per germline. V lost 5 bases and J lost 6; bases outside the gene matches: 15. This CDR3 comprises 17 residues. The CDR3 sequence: CASSPDGGTGRSQPQHF. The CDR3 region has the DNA TGTGCCAGCAGCCCCGACGGCGGGACAGGTCGTTCTCAGCCCCAGCATTTT.

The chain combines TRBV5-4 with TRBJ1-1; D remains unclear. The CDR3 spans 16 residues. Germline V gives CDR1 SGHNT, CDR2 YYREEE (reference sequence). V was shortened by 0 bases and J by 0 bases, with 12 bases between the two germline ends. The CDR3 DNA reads TGTGCCAGCAGCTTGGCAGGTCGACCAGTGAACACTGAAGCTTTCTTT. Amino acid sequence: CASSLAGRPVNTEAFF.

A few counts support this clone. The CDR3 spells CAWRTEGQAPNYGYTF. CDR3 nucleotide sequence: TGTGCCTGGAGGACGGAGGGACAGGCCCCCAACTATGGCTACACCTTC. The rearrangement joins TRBV30 to TRBJ1-2; 8 nucleotides agree with TRBD1. CDR3 length: 16 residues. V gave up 3 bases and J gave up 2 bases; unmatched junction bases: 11. Germline loops: CDR1 GTSNPN, CDR2 SVGIG (reference sequence).

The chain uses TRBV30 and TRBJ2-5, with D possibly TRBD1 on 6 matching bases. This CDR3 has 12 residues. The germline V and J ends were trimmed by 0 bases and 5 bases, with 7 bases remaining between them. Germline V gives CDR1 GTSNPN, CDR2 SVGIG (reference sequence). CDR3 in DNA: TGTGCCTGGAGTGTAACAGGGGAGACCCAGTACTTC. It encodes CAWSVTGETQYF. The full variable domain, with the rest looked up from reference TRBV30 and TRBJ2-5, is SQTIHQWPATLVQPVGSPLSLECTVEGTSNPNLYWYRQAAGRGLQLLFYSVGIGQISSEVPQNLSASRPQDRQFILSSKKLLLSDSGFYLCAWSVTGETQYFGPGTRLLVL.

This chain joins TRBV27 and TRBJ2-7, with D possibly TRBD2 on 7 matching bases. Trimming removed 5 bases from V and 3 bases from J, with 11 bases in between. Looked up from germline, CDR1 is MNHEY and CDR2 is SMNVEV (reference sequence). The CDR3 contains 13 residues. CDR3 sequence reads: CASSAGEGYEQYF. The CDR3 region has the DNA TGTGCCAGCAGTGCAGGGGAGGGCTACGAGCAGTACTTC.

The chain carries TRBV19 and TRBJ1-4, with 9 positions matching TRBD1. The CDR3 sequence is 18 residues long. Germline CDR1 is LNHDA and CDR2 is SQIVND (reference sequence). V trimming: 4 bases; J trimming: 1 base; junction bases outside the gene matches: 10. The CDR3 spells CASSRTGASMVTNEKLFF. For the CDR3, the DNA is TGTGCCAGTAGTAGGACAGGGGCCAGCATGGTAACTAATGAAAAACTGTTTTTT. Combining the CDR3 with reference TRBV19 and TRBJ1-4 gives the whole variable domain DGGITQSPKYLFRKEGQNVTLSCEQNLNHDAMYWYRQDPGQGLRLIYYSQIVNDFQKGDIAEGYSVSREKKESFPLTVTSAQKNPTAFYLCASSRTGASMVTNEKLFFGSGTQLSVL.

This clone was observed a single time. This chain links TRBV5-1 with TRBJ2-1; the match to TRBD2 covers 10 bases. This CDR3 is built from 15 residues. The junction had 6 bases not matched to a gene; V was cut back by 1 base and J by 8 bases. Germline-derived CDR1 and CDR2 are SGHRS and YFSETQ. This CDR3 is CASSLSLAGTDEQFF. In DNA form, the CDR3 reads TGCGCCAGCAGCTTGTCACTAGCGGGAACCGATGAGCAGTTCTTC.

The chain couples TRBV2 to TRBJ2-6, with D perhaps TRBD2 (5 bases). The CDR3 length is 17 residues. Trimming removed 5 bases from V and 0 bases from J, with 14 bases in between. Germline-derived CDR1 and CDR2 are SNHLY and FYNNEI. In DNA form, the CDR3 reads TGTGCCAGCAGTCTCGACCCCGGGATCTCTGGGGCCAACGTCCTGACTTTC. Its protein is CASSLDPGISGANVLTF.

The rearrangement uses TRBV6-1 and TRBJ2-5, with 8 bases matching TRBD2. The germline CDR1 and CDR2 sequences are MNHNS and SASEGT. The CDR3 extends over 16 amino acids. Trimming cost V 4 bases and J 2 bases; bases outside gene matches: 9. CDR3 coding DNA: TGTGCCAGCAGTGGGATCTTACTAGCGGCACAAGAGACCCAGTACTTC. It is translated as CASSGILLAAQETQYF.

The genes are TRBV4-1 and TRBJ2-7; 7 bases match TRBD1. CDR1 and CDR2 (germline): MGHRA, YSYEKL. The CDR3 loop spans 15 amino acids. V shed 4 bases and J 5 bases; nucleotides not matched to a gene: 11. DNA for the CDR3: TGCGCCAGCAGCCCCATGGGACAGTTCATCGACGAGCAGTACTTC. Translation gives CASSPMGQFIDEQYF.

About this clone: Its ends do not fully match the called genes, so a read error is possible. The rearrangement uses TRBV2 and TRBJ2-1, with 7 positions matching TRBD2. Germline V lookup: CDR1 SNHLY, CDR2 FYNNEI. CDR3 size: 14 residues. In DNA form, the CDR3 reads TGTGCCAGCAGGCGGGAGCCCCAGTCGAATGAACAGTTCTTC. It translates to CASRREPQSNEQFF.

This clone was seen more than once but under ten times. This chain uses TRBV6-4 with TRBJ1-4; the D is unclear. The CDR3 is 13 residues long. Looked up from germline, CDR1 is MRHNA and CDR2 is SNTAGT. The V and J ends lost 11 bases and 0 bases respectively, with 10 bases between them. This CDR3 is CAGFVTTNEKLFF. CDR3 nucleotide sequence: TGTGCCGGCTTCGTCACAACTAATGAAAAACTGTTTTTT.

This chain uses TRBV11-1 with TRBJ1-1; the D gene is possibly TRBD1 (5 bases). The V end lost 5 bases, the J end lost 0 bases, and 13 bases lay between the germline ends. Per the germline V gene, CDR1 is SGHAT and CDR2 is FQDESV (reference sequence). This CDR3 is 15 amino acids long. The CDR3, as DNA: TGTGCCAGCAGCGGCCGAAGACAGCTGAACACTGAAGCTTTCTTT. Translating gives CASSGRRQLNTEAFF.

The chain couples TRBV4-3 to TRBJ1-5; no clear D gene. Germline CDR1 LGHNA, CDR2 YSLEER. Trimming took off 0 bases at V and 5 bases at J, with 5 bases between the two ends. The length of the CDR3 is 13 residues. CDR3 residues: CASSQDTDQPQHF. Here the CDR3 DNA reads TGCGCCAGCAGCCAAGATACAGATCAGCCCCAGCATTTT.

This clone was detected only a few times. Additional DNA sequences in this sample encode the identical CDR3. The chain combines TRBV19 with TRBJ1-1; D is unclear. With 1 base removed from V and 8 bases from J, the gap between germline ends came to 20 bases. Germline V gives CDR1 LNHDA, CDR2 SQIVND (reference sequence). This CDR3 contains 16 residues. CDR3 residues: CASSIVRSSVKLEAFF. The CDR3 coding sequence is TGTGCCAGTAGTATAGTTAGGAGCAGTGTTAAACTGGAAGCTTTCTTT.

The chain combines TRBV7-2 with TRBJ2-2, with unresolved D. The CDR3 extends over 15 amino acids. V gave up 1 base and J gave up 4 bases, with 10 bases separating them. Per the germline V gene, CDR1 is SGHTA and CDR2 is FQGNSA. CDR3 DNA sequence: TGTGCCAGCAGCTTAGACCCGCCGGGCACCGGGGAGCTGTTTTTT. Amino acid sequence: CASSLDPPGTGELFF.

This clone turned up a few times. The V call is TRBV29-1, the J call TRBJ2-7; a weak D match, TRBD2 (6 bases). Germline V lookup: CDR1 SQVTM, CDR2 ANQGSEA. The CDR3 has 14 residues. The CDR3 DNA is TGCGCGGTTGCGGGGTCGGCGGGTCAATACGAGCAGTACTTC. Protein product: CAVAGSAGQYEQYF.

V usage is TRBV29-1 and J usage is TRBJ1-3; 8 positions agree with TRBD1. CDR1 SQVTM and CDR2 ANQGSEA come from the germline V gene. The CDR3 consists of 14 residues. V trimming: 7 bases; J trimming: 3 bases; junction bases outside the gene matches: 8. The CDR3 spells CSGSQGVYGNTIYF. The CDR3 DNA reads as TGCAGCGGATCACAGGGGGTTTATGGAAACACCATATATTTT.

CDR3 in DNA: TGTGCCAGCAGCCCCGGGACAGGAAGAACCTACGAGCAGTACTTC. Amino acid sequence: CASSPGTGRTYEQYF. The gene calls are TRBV7-9 and TRBJ2-7; 8 nucleotides align to TRBD1. CDR1 is SEHNR and CDR2 is FQNEAQ in the germline V gene (reference sequence). This CDR3 has 15 residues. After removal of 5 bases from V and 2 bases from J, the junction contained 8 bases not matched to a gene.

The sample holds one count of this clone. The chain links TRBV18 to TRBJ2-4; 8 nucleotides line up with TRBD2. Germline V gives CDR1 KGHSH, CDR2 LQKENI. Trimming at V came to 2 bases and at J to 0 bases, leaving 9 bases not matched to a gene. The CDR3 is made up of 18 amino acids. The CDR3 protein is CASSPGSGGALAKNIQYF. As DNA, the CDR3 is TGTGCCAGCTCACCAGGCTCGGGAGGGGCATTAGCCAAAAACATTCAGTACTTC.

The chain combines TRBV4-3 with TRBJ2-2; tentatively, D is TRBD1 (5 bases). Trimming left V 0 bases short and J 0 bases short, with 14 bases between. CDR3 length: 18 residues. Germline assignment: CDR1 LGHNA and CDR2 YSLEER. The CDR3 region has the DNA TGCGCCAGCAGCCAAGATTCGACAGCCACCTCGAACACCGGGGAGCTGTTTTTT. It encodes CASSQDSTATSNTGELFF.

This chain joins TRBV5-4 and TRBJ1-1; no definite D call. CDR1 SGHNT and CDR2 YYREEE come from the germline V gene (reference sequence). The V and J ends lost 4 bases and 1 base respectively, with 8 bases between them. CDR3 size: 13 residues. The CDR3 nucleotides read TGTGCCAGCAGCCCTCTTAAGAACACTGAAGCTTTCTTT. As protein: CASSPLKNTEAFF.

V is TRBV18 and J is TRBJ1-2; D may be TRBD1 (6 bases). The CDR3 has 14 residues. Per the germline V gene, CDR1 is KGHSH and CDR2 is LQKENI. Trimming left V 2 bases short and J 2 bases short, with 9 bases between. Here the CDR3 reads CASSPGGANYGYTF. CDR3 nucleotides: TGTGCCAGCTCACCAGGGGGGGCAAACTATGGCTACACCTTC.

The CDR3 nucleotides read TGTGCCGGTCAGCGGGGGGGCCTTACAGATACGCAGTATTTT. Protein product: CAGQRGGLTDTQYF. The chain joins TRBV2 to TRBJ2-3, with 10 bases that match TRBD2. Trimming took 11 bases from V and 3 from J; bases not matched to a gene: 8. CDR1 and CDR2 (germline): SNHLY, FYNNEI. CDR3 length equals 14 residues.

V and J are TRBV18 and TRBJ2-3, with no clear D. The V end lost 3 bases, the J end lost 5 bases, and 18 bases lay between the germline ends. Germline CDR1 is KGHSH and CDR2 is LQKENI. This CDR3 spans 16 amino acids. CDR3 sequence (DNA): TGTGCCAGCTCACCTTTGATTGGCGGCTCAAGAGATACGCAGTATTTT. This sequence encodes CASSPLIGGSRDTQYF.

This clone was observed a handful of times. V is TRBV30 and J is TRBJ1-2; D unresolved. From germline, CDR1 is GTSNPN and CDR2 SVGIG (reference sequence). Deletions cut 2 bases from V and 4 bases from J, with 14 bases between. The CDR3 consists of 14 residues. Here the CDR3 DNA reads TGTGCCTGGAGTCCTCAAACTGTTACCTATGGCTACACCTTC. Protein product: CAWSPQTVTYGYTF.

CDR3 in amino acids: CASSSTANTEAFF. CDR3 sequence (DNA): TGTGCCAGCAGTTCGACAGCGAACACTGAAGCTTTCTTT. This chain connects TRBV28 to TRBJ1-1; TRBD1 might be the D (5 bases). Germline lookup yields CDR1 MDHEN and CDR2 SYDVKM. The germline V and J ends were trimmed by 4 bases and 1 base, with 7 bases remaining between them. The CDR3 length is 13 residues. Full variable domain (outside the CDR3, taken from reference TRBV28 and TRBJ1-1): DVKVTQSSRYLVKRTGEKVFLECVQDMDHENMFWYRQDPGLGLRLIYFSYDVKMKEKGDIPEGYSVSREKKERFSLILESASTNQTSMYLCASSSTANTEAFFGQGTRLTVV.

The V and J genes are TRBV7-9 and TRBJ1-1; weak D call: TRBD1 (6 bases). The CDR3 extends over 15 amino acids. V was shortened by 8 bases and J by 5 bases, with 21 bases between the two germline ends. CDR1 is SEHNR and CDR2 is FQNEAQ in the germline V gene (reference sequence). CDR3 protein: CASSDQRRRGTEAFF. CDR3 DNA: TGTGCCAGCTCGGACCAGCGAAGAAGGGGGACTGAAGCTTTCTTT. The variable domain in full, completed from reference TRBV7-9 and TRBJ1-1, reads DTGVSQNPRHKITKRGQNVTFRCDPISEHNRLYWYRQTLGQGPEFLTYFQNEAQLEKSRLLSDRFSAERPKGSFSTLEIQRTEQGDSAMYLCASSDQRRRGTEAFFGQGTRLTVV.

The CDR3 here is CASSARPGLPYEQYF. The CDR3 DNA sequence: TGTGCCAGCAGCGCAAGGCCGGGACTTCCTTACGAGCAGTACTTC. The rearrangement links TRBV9 to TRBJ2-7; D is possibly TRBD2 (6 bases). Germline lookup yields CDR1 SGDLS and CDR2 YYNGEE. The V and J ends lost 3 bases and 4 bases respectively, with 17 bases between them. The CDR3 totals 15 residues. The whole variable domain, filled in from reference TRBV9 and TRBJ2-7, reads DSGVTQTPKHLITATGQRVTLRCSPRSGDLSVYWYQQSLDQGLQFLIQYYNGEERAKGNILERFSAQQFPDLHSELNLSSLELGDSALYFCASSARPGLPYEQYFGPGTRLTVT.

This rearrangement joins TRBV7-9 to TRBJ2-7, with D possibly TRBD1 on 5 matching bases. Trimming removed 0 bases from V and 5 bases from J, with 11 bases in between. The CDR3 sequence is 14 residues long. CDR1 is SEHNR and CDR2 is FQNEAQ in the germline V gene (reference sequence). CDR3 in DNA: TGTGCCAGCAGCTTAGCGTCACGCAGGGACGAGCAGTACTTC. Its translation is CASSLASRRDEQYF.

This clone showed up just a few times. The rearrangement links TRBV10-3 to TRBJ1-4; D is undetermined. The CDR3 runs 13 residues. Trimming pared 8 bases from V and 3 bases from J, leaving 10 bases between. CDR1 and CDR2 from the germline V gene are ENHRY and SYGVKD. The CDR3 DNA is TGTGCCATCTTGAATGACTCTAATGAAAAACTGTTTTTT. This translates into CAILNDSNEKLFF.